This TCR beta chain derives from a study of T cells in Graves' hyperthyroidism and ophthalmopathy. At the level of the study: The blood sample was taken at first diagnosis, before treatment began. General observations from the study: A median approximately 6.8 months before onset, the model predicted ophthalmopathy. Most expanded thyroid clonotypes above 0.001 also appeared in blood.

Deletions cut 5 bases from V and 0 bases from J, with 4 bases between. CDR1 and CDR2 (germline): SEHNR, FQNEAQ (reference sequence). The CDR3 runs 12 residues. Regions amplified from RNA transcripts were the TCR beta CDR3 regions. Primed by the HTBI set, a first-round RT-PCR was run on the TCR CDR3. TCRdb processed the multiplex PCR reads anew with MiXCR; each CDR3 protein has one entry. Of about 180,000 distinct CDR3 sequences in the sample, over 7.5% were seen once. This clonotype was recorded at least ten times. Its antigen remains unknown. The chain joins TRBV7-9 to TRBJ1-1; D remains unclear. The sample taken for sequencing was blood. The TCR was taken from a woman between 18 and 29 years old with Graves' hyperthyroidism that later progressed to Graves' ophthalmopathy. The DNA of the CDR3 is TGTGCCAGCAGCCAAGTGAACACTGAAGCTTTCTTT. Translating gives CASSQVNTEAFF.